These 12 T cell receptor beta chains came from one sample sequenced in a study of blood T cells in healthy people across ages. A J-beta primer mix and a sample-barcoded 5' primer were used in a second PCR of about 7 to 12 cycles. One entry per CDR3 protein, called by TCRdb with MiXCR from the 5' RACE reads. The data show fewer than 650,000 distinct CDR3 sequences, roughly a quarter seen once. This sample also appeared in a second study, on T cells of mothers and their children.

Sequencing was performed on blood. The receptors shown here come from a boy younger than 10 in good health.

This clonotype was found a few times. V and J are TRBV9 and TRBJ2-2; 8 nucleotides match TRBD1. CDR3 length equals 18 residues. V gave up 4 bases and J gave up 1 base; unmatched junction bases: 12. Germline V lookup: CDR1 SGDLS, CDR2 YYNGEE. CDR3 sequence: CASSKRLPGQVNTGELFF. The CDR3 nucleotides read TGTGCCAGCAGCAAACGCCTTCCGGGACAGGTGAACACCGGGGAGCTGTTTTTT.

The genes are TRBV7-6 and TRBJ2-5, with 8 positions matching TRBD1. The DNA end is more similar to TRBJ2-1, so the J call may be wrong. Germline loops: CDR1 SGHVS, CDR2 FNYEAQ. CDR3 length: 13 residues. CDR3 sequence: CASSFQGAREQFF. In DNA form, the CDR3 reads TGTGCCAGCAGCTTTCAGGGGGCTCGGGAGCAGTTCTTC.

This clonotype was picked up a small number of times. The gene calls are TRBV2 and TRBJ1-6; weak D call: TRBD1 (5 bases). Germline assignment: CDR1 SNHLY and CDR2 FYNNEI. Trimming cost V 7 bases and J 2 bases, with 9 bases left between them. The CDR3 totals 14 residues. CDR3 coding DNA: TGTGCCAGCACAGGGAGGACCTATAATTCACCCCTCCACTTT. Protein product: CASTGRTYNSPLHF.

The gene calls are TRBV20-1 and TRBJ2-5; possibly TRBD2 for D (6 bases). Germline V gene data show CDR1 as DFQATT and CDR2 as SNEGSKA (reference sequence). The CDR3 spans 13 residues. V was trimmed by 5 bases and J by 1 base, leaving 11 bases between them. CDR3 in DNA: TGCAGTGCTTTAGCGGACCTCCAAGAGACCCAGTACTTC. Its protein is CSALADLQETQYF.

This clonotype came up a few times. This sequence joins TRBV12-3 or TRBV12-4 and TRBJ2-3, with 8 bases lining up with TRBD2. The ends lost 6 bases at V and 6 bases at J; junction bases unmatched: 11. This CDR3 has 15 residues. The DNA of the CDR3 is TGTGCCAGCAGCCGACTAGCGCCCGACGTGGATACGCAGTATTTT. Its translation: CASSRLAPDVDTQYF.

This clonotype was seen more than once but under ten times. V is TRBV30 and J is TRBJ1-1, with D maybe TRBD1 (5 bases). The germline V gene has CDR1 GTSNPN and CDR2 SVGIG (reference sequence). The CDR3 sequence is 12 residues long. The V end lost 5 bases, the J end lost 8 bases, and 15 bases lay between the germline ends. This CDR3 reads CAWGPGPSEAFF. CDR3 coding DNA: TGTGCCTGGGGCCCGGGACCCTCCGAAGCTTTCTTT. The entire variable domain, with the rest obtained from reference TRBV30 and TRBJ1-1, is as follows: SQTIHQWPATLVQPVGSPLSLECTVEGTSNPNLYWYRQAAGRGLQLLFYSVGIGQISSEVPQNLSASRPQDRQFILSSKKLLLSDSGFYLCAWGPGPSEAFFGQGTRLTVV.

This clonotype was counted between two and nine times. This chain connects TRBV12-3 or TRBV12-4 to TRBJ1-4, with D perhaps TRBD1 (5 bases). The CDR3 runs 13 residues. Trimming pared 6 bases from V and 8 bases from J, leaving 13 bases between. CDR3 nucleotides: TGTGCCAGCAGCCCGGGGCTGAAAGAAAAACTGTTTTTT. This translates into CASSPGLKEKLFF.

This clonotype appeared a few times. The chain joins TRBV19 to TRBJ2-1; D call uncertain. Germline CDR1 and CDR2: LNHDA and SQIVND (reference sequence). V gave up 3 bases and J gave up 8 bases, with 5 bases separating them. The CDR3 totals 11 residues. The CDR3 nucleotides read TGTGCCAGTAGTATCTTCGATGAGCAGTTCTTC. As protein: CASSIFDEQFF. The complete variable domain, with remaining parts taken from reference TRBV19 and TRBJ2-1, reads DGGITQSPKYLFRKEGQNVTLSCEQNLNHDAMYWYRQDPGQGLRLIYYSQIVNDFQKGDIAEGYSVSREKKESFPLTVTSAQKNPTAFYLCASSIFDEQFFGPGTRLTVL.

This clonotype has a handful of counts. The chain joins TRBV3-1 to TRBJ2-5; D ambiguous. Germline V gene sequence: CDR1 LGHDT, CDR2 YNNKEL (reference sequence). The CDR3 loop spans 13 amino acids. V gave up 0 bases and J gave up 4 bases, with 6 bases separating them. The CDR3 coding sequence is TGTGCCAGCAGCCAAGAAGTGGGAGAGACCCAGTACTTC. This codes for CASSQEVGETQYF.

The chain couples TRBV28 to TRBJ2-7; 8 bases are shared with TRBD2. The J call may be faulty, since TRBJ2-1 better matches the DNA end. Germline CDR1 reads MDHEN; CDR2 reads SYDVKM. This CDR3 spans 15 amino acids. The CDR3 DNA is TGTGCCAGCAGTTTTCGGGTTAGCGGGGCATTCGAGCAGTTCTTC. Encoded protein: CASSFRVSGAFEQFF.

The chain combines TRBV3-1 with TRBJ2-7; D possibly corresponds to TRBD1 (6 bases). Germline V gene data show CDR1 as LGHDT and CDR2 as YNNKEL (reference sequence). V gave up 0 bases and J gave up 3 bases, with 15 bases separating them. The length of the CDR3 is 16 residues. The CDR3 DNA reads TGTGCCAGCAGCCAAGATGGCGGCAGGGGTCTCTACGAGCAGTACTTC. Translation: CASSQDGGRGLYEQYF.

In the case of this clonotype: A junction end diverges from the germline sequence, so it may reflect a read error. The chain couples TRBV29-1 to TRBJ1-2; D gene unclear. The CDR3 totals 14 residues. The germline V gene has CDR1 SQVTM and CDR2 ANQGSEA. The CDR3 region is CSVSTEAQNYDYTF. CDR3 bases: TGCAGCGTCTCTACAGAAGCCCAGAACTATGACTACACCTTC.